The 11 T cell receptor beta chains below come from one sample, sequenced in a study of T cell responses to AZD1222 COVID-19 vaccine. TCRdb keeps only in-frame clones here, not all; method: immunoSEQ multiplex PCR. Among fewer than 200,000 clones listed, about 87% were seen once. The material sequenced was peripheral blood, taken on day 0 of AZD1222 vaccination. These receptor sequences come from an adult in good health.

V and J are TRBV18 and TRBJ1-4; a possible D gene is TRBD1 (5 bases). This CDR3 is built from 15 residues. Trimming cost V 2 bases and J 8 bases, with 15 bases left between them. Looked up from germline, CDR1 is KGHSH and CDR2 is LQKENI. The CDR3 bases are TGTGCCAGCTCACCAGGGGAAGGGGTAGGAGAAAAACTGTTTTTT. Amino acids: CASSPGEGVGEKLFF.

V and J are TRBV18 and TRBJ2-1; 11 positions agree with TRBD2. The V gene's germline CDR1 is KGHSH and CDR2 LQKENI. J gave up 4 bases and V 0 bases, and 2 bases lay outside the gene matches. The CDR3 consists of 16 residues. CDR3 DNA: TGTGCCAGCTCACCACCGGCTAGCGGGGGGTACAATGAGCAGTTCTTC. As protein: CASSPPASGGYNEQFF.

The rearrangement links TRBV29-1 to TRBJ2-7, with 9 bases lining up with TRBD1. The CDR3 has 15 residues. The junction had 10 bases not matched to a gene; V was cut back by 4 bases and J by 3 bases. CDR1 and CDR2 (germline): SQVTM, ANQGSEA. CDR3 DNA sequence: TGCAGCGTTGCCGGGGGACAGGGTTTTGACTACGAGCAGTACTTC. It codes for CSVAGGQGFDYEQYF.

The chain combines TRBV11-1 with TRBJ2-7; D is ambiguous. The germline V and J ends were trimmed by 2 bases and 7 bases, with 12 bases remaining between them. The CDR3 runs to 13 residues. Germline-derived CDR1 and CDR2 are SGHAT and FQDESV (reference sequence). CDR3 protein: CASSLSDPQEQYF. CDR3 bases: TGTGCCAGCAGCTTATCGGATCCCCAGGAGCAGTACTTC. Full variable domain (remainder filled in from reference TRBV11-1 and TRBJ2-7): EAEVAQSPRYKITEKSQAVAFWCDPISGHATLYWYRQILGQGPELLVQFQDESVVDDSQLPKDRFSAERLKGVDSTLKIQPAELGDSAMYLCASSLSDPQEQYFGPGTRLTVT.

The V gene is TRBV29-1, the J gene TRBJ2-7; tentatively, D is TRBD1 or TRBD2 (6 bases each). The ends were cut back, 4 bases at V and 5 bases at J, with 12 bases in the middle. The CDR3 covers 12 residues. Germline CDR1 reads SQVTM; CDR2 reads ANQGSEA. The CDR3: CSVGPGAHEQYF. The CDR3 bases are TGCAGCGTTGGGCCGGGGGCCCACGAGCAGTACTTC.

The chain is built from TRBV27 and TRBJ1-5; 8 bases are shared with TRBD1. CDR3 size: 17 residues. Germline trimming cut 6 bases from V and 4 bases from J; bases unmatched to any gene: 14. Per the germline V gene, CDR1 is MNHEY and CDR2 is SMNVEV (reference sequence). The CDR3 coding sequence is TGTGCCAGCAGCCCCCACTCGAGCGGGACAGGAAATCAGCCCCAGCATTTT. This codes for CASSPHSSGTGNQPQHF.

This rearrangement joins TRBV12-3 or TRBV12-4 to TRBJ2-3; unclear D gene. The CDR3 runs 10 residues. The germline V and J ends were trimmed by 5 bases and 6 bases, with 3 bases remaining between them. CDR3 amino acids: CASSDDTQYF. The CDR3 region has the DNA TGTGCCAGCAGTGATGATACGCAGTATTTT.

V and J are TRBV29-1 and TRBJ1-2, with TRBD1 as a possible D gene (5 bases). V was shortened by 3 bases and J by 7 bases, with 15 bases between the two germline ends. Germline V CDR1 and CDR2: SQVTM, ANQGSEA. CDR3 length: 13 residues. CDR3 DNA sequence: TGCAGCGTTGATCAGACAGATGTAAGTGGCTACACCTTC. Translating it yields CSVDQTDVSGYTF.

The V gene is TRBV3-1 (or the pseudogene TRBV3-2), the J gene TRBJ2-7, with 10 bases matching TRBD2. The CDR3 extends over 16 amino acids. The V gene's germline CDR1 is LGHDT and CDR2 YNNKEL (reference sequence). V lost 3 bases to trimming and J lost 3 bases; unmatched junction nucleotides: 8. The DNA of the CDR3 is TGTGCCAGCAGCCATTCCCCGGGACTAGCGAGCTACGAGCAGTACTTC. This encodes CASSHSPGLASYEQYF.

The chain carries TRBV13 and TRBJ2-7; TRBD1 aligns across 8 bases. CDR1 and CDR2 (germline): PRHDT, FYEKMQ (reference sequence). Trimming took 5 bases from V and 0 from J; bases not matched to a gene: 6. The CDR3 has 15 residues. Here the CDR3 reads CASSRQGFYSYEQYF. The CDR3, as DNA: TGTGCCAGCAGCCGACAGGGGTTCTACTCCTACGAGCAGTACTTC.

The chain combines TRBV12-3 or TRBV12-4 with TRBJ1-2, with TRBD1 as a possible D gene (6 bases). The CDR3 totals 13 residues. Trimming stripped 8 bases from V and 7 bases from J, with 17 bases between. CDR3 loop: CASRPGGASGYTF. The CDR3 region has the DNA TGTGCCAGCCGCCCGGGGGGGGCAAGTGGCTACACCTTC.